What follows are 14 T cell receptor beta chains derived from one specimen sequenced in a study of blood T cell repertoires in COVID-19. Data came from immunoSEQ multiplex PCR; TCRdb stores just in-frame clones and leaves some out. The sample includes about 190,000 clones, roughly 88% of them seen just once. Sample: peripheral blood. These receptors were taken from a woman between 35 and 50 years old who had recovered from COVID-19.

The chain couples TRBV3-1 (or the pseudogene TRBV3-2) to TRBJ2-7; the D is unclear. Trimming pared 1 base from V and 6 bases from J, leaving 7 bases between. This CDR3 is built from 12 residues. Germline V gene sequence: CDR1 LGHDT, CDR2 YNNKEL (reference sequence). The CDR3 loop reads CASSQGVGEQYF. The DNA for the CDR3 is TGTGCCAGCAGCCAAGGAGTTGGCGAGCAGTACTTC.

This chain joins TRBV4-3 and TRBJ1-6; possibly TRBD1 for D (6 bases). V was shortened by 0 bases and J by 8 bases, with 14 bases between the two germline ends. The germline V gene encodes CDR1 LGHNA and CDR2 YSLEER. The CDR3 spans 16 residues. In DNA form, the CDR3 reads TGCGCCAGCAGCCAAGAATGGGCTAAGGGGGATTCACCCCTCCACTTT. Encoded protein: CASSQEWAKGDSPLHF.

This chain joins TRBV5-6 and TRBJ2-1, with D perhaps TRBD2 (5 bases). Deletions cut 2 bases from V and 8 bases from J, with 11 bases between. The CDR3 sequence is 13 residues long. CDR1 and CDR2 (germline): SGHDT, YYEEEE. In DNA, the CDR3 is TGTGCCAGCAGCTTTGGTGGAGGCGATGAGCAGTTCTTC. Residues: CASSFGGGDEQFF.

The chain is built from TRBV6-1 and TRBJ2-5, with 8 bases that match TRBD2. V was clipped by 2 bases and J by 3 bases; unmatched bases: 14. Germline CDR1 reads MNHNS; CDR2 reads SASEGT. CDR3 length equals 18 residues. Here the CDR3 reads CASSEMGTRGFTKETQYF. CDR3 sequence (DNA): TGTGCCAGCAGTGAAATGGGGACTAGGGGGTTTACAAAAGAGACCCAGTACTTC.

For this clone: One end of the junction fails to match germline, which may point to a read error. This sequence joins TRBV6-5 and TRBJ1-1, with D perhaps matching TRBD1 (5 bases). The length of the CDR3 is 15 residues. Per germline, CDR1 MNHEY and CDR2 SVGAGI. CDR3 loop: CASQVGVGLNAEAFF. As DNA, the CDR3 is TGTGCCAGCCAGGTAGGGGTCGGGTTGAACGCTGAAGCTTTCTTT.

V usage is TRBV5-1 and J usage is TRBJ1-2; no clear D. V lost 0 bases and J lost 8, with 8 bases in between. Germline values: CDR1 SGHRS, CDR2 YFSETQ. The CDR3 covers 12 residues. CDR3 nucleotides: TGCGCCAGCAGCTTGGCCGGGGAAGGCTACACCTTC. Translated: CASSLAGEGYTF.

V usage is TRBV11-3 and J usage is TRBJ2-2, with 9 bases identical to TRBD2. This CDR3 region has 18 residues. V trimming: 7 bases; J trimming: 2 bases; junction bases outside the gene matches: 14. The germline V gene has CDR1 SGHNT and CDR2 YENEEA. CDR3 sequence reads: CASIPNRPSGINTGELFF. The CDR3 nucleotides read TGTGCCAGCATCCCCAATCGACCTAGCGGGATTAACACCGGGGAGCTGTTTTTT.

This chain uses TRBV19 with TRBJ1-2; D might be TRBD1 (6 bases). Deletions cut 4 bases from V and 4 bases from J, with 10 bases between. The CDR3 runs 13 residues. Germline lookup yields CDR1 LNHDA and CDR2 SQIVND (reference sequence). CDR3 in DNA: TGTGCCAGTAGTACAGGGGCCTCCTATGGCTACACCTTC. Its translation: CASSTGASYGYTF. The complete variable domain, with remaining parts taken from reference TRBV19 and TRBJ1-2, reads DGGITQSPKYLFRKEGQNVTLSCEQNLNHDAMYWYRQDPGQGLRLIYYSQIVNDFQKGDIAEGYSVSREKKESFPLTVTSAQKNPTAFYLCASSTGASYGYTFGSGTRLTVV.

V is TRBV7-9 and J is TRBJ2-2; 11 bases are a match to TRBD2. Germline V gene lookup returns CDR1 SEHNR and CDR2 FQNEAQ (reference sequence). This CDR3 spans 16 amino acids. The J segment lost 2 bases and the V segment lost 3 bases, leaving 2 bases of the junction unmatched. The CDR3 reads CASSFGTSGNTGELFF. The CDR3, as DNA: TGTGCCAGCAGCTTTGGGACTAGCGGAAACACCGGGGAGCTGTTTTTT.

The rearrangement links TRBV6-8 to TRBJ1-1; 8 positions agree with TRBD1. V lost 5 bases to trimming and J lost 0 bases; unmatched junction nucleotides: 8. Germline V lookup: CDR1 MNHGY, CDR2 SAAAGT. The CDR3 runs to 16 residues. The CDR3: CASSQPGQGMNTEAFF. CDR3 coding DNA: TGTGCCAGCAGTCAACCCGGACAGGGTATGAACACTGAAGCTTTCTTT.

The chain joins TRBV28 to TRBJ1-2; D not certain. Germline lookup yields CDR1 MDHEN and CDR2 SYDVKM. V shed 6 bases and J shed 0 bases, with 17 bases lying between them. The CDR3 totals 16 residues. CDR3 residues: CASSPVEGLANYGYTF. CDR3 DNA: TGTGCCAGCAGCCCCGTTGAAGGACTGGCTAACTATGGCTACACCTTC.

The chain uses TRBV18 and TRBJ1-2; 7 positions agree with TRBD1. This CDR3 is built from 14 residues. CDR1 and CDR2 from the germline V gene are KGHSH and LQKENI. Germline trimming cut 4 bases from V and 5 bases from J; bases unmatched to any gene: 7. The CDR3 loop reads CASSRSGTEYGYTF. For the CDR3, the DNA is TGTGCCAGCTCACGATCTGGGACAGAATATGGCTACACCTTC.

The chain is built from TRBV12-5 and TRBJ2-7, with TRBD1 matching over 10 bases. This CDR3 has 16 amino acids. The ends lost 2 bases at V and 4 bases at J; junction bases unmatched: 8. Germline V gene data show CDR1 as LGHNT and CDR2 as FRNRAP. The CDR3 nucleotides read TGTGCTAGTGGTTTGTTTGGGGACAGGGGTTCTTACGAGCAGTACTTC. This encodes CASGLFGDRGSYEQYF.

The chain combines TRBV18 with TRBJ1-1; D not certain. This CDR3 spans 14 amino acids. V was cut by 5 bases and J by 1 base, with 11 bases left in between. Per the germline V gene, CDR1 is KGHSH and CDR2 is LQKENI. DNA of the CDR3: TGTGCCAGCTCAACCACTCATCAGAACACTGAAGCTTTCTTT. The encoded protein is CASSTTHQNTEAFF.